This T cell receptor beta chain was observed in a study of blood T cell repertoires in COVID-19. Study information: The United States, Italy and Spain supplied acute and convalescent COVID-19 samples. Sample material is recorded as cDNA or gDNA derived from T cells, B-cell-depleted T cells, or PBMCs.

This clone was detected only a few times. The CDR3 consists of 16 residues. The germline CDR1 and CDR2 sequences are SGHNT and YYREEE (reference sequence). After removal of 4 bases from V and 4 bases from J, the junction contained 10 bases not matched to a gene. Authors' processing steps: Scientists estimated how many nucleated cells there were by amplifying reference gene primers. Only in-frame clones appear in the TCRdb table, and some are missing; sequencing was by immunoSEQ multiplex PCR. V and J calls and clone size are as listed in that table; D and trimming were resolved from the DNA. The top ten clones hold approximately 6.6% of a sample with a few hundred thousand clones, around 82% of them seen once.

The genes are TRBV5-4 and TRBJ2-2; 7 bases align to TRBD2. The source of this sequence is a woman aged 70-85 years with acute or convalescent COVID-19. Sequencing was carried out using peripheral blood. CDR3 sequence (DNA): TGTGCCAGCAGCCGACGAAGGGGAGGGTTCACCGGGGAGCTGTTTTTT. Translated: CASSRRRGGFTGELFF.